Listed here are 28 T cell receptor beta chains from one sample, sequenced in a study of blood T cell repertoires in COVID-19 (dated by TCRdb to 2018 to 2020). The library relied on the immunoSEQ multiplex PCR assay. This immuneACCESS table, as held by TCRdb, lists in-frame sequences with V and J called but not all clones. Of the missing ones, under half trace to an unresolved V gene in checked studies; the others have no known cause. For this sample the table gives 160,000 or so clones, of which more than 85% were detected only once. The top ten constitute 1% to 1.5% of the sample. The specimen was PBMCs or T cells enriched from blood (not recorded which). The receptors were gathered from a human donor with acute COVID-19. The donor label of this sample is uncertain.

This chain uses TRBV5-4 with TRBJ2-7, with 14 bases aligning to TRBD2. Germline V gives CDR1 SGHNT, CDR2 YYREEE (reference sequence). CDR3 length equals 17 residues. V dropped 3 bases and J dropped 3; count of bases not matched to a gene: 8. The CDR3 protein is CASSWGTSGGGVYEQYF. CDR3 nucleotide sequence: TGTGCCAGCAGCTGGGGGACTAGCGGGGGAGGGGTCTACGAGCAGTACTTC.

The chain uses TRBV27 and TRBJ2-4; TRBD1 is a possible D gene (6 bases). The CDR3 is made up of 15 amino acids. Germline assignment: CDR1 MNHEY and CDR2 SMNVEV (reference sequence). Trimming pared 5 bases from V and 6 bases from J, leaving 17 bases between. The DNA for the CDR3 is TGTGCCAGCAGTAGGGGAATAGGGACAAGAAACATTCAGTACTTC. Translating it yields CASSRGIGTRNIQYF.

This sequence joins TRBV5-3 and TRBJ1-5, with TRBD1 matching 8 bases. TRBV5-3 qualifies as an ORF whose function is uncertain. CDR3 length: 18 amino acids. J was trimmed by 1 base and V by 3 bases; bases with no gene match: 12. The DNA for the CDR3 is TGTGCCAGAAGCTACCTACTACAGACAGGGGACAGCAATCAGCCCCAGCATTTT. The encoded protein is CARSYLLQTGDSNQPQHF.

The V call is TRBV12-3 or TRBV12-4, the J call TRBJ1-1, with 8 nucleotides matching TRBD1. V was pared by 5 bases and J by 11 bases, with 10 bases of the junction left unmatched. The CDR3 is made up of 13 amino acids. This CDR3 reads CASSLLPQGAAFF. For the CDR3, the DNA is TGTGCCAGCAGTCTACTCCCCCAGGGGGCGGCTTTCTTT.

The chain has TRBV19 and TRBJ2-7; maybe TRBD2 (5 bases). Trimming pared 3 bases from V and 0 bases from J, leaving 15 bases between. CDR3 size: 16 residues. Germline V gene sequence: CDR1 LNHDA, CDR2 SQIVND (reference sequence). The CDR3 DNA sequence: TGTGCCAGTAGTATTGTAGTCGGGGTAAACTCCTACGAGCAGTACTTC. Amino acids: CASSIVVGVNSYEQYF.

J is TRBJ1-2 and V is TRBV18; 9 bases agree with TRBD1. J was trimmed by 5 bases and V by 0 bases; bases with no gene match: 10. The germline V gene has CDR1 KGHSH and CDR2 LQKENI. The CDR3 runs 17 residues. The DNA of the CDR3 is TGTGCCAGCTCACCACCGGGACAGGGAGGATTTGGGTATGGCTACACCTTC. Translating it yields CASSPPGQGGFGYGYTF.

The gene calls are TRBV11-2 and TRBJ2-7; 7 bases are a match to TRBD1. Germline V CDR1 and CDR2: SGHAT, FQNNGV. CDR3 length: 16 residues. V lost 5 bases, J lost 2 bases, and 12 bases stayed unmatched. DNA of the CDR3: TGTGCCAGCAGCACATTAAGGGGGACAGCGACCTACGAGCAGTACTTC. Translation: CASSTLRGTATYEQYF. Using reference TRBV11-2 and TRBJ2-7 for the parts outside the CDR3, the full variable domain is EAGVAQSPRYKIIEKRQSVAFWCNPISGHATLYWYQQILGQGPKLLIQFQNNGVVDDSQLPKDRFSAERLKGVDSTLKIQPAKLEDSAVYLCASSTLRGTATYEQYFGPGTRLTVT.

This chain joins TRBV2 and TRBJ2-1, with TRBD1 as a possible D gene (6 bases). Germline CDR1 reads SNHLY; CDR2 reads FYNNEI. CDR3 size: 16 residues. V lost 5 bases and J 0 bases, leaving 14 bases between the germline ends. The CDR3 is CASSPPRGSSYNEQFF. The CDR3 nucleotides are TGTGCCAGCAGTCCCCCGAGGGGGAGCTCCTACAATGAGCAGTTCTTC.

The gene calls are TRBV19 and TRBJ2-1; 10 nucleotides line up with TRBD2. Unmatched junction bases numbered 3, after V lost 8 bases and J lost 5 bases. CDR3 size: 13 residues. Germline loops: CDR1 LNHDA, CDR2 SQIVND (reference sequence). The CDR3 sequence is CASQTSGDNEQFF. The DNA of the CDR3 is TGTGCCAGTCAAACTAGCGGGGACAATGAGCAGTTCTTC.

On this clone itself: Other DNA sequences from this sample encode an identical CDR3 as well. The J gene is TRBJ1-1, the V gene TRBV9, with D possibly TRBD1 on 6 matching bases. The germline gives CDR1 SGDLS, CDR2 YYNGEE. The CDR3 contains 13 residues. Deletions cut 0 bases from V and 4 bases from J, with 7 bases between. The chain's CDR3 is CASSVEGGTEAFF. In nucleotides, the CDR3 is TGTGCCAGCAGCGTAGAAGGGGGCACTGAAGCTTTCTTT.

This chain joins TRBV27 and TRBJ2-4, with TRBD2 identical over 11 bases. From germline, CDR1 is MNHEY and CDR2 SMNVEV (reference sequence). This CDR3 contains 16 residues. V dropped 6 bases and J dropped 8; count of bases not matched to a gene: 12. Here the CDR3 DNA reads TGTGCCAGCAGGGGGACTAGCGGCTATCAGGGAGACATTCAGTACTTC. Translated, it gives CASRGTSGYQGDIQYF.

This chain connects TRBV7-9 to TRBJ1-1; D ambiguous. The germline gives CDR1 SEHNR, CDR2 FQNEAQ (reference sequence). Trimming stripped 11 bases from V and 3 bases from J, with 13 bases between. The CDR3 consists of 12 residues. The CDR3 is CAGERVYTEAFF. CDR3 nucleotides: TGTGCCGGGGAGCGGGTTTACACTGAAGCTTTCTTT.

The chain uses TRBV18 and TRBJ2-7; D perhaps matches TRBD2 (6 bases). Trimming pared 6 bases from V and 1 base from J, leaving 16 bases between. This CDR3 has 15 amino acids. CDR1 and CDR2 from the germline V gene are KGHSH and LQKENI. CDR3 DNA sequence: TGTGCCAGCTCTATTAACACGGGGAGGTCCTACGAGCAGTACTTC. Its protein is CASSINTGRSYEQYF.

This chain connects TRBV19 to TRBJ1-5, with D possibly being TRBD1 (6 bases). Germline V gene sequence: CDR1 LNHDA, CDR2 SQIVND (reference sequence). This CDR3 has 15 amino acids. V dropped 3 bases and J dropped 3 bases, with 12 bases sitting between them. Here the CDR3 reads CASSMAGAFNQPQHF. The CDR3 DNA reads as TGTGCCAGTAGTATGGCGGGGGCCTTCAATCAGCCCCAGCATTTT.

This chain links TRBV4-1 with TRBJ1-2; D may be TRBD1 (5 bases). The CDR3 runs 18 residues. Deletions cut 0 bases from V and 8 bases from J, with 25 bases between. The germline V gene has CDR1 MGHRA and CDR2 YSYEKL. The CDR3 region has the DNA TGCGCCAGCAGCCAAGATCAGGGCAGATCCATCCCTTTCAAGGGCTACACCTTC. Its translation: CASSQDQGRSIPFKGYTF.

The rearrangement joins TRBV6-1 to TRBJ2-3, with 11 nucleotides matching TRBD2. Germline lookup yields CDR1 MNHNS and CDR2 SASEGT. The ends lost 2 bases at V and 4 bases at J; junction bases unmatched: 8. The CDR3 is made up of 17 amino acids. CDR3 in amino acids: CASSEKASGGRPDTQYF. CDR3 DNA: TGTGCCAGCAGTGAAAAGGCTAGCGGGGGGAGGCCAGATACGCAGTATTTT.

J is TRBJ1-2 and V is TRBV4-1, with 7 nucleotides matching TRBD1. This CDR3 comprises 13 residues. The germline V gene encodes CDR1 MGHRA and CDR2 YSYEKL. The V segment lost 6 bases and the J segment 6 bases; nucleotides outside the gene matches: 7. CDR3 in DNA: TGCGCCAGCAGGCCGACAGGGTCTGATGGCTACACCTTC. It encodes CASRPTGSDGYTF.

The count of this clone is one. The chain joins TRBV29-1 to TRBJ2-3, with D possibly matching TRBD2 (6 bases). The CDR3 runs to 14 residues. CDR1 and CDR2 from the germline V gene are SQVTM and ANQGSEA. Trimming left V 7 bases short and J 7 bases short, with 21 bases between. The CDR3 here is CSAKEGTFTNTQYF. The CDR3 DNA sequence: TGCAGCGCCAAGGAGGGGACCTTTACGAATACGCAGTATTTT.

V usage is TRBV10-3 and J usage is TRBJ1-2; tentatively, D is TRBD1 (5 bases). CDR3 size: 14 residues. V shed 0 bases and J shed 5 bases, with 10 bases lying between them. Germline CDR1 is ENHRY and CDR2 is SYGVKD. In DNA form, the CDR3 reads TGTGCCATCAGTGAGTCGGGGGGGTATTATGGCTACACCTTC. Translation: CAISESGGYYGYTF.

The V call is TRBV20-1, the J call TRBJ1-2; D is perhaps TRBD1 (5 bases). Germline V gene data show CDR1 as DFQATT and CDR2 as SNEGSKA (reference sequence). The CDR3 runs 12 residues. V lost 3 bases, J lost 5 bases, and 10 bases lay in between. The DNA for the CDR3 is TGCAGTGCTAGTCAGGGTCTATATGGCTACACCTTC. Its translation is CSASQGLYGYTF.

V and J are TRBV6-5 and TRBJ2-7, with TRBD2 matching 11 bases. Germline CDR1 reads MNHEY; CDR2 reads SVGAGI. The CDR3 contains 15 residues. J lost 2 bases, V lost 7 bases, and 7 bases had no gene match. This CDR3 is CASKAGTSGTYEQYF. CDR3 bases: TGTGCCAGCAAGGCCGGGACTAGCGGCACCTACGAGCAGTACTTC.

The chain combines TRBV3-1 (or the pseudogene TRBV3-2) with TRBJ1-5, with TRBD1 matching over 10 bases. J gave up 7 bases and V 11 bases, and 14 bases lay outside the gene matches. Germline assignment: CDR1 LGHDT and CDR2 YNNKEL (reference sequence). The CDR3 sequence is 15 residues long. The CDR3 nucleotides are TGTGCCCCCCTCGGTAGCGGGACAGGGGACCAGCCCCAGCATTTT. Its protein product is CAPLGSGTGDQPQHF.

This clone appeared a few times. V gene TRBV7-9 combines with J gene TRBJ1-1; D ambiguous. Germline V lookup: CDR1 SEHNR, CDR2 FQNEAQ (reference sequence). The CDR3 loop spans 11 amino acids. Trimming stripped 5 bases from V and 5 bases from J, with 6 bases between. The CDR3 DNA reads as TGTGCCAGCAGCCCTAAAACTGAAGCTTTCTTT. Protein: CASSPKTEAFF. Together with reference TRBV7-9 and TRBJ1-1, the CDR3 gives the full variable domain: DTGVSQNPRHKITKRGQNVTFRCDPISEHNRLYWYRQTLGQGPEFLTYFQNEAQLEKSRLLSDRFSAERPKGSFSTLEIQRTEQGDSAMYLCASSPKTEAFFGQGTRLTVV.

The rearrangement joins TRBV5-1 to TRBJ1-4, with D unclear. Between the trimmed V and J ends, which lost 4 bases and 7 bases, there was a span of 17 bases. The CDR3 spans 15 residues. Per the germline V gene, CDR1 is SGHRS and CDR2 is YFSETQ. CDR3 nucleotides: TGCGCCAGCAGCCCCGACGGGAGGCGGCCTGAAAAACTGTTTTTT. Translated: CASSPDGRRPEKLFF.

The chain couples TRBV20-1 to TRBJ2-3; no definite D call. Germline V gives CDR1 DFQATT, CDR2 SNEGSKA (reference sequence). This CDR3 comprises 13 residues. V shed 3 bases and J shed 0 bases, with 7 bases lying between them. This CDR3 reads CSASPQSTDTQYF. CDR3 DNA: TGCAGTGCTAGTCCCCAGAGCACAGATACGCAGTATTTT.

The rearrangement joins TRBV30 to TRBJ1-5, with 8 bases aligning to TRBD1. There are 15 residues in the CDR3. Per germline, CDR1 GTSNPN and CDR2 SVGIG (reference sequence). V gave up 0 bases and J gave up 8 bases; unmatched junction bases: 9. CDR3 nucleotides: TGTGCCTGGAGTGTGGGACAGGTTCTTACGGAGCCCCAGCATTTT. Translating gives CAWSVGQVLTEPQHF.

In DNA form, the CDR3 reads TGTGCCAGCAGTTACACTACAAGGGGTCGCTACGAGCAGTACTTC. The encoded protein is CASSYTTRGRYEQYF. The chain carries TRBV6-2 or TRBV6-3 and TRBJ2-7; D possibly corresponds to TRBD1 (5 bases). Germline V gene data show CDR1 as MNHEY and CDR2 as SVGEGT. There are 15 residues in the CDR3. Deletions cut 2 bases from V and 3 bases from J, with 14 bases between.

The CDR3, as DNA: TGTGCCAGCAGTTTAGGAGGGAACGAGCAGTACTTC. Translation gives CASSLGGNEQYF. The chain is built from TRBV12-3 or TRBV12-4 and TRBJ2-7, with a possible D match to TRBD2 (5 bases). The CDR3 is made up of 12 amino acids. The V and J ends lost 1 base and 5 bases respectively, with 6 bases between them.